This TCR beta chain was identified during a study of cytomegalovirus exposure and HLA in healthy donors. The study's findings and limits: The authors reported that TCR beta sequences could predict HLA-A and HLA-B alleles. These predictions were accurate for most subjects in the first cohort.

The CDR3 is 20 residues long. CDR1 and CDR2 from the germline V gene are LNHNV and YYDKDF (reference sequence). With 3 bases removed from V and 0 bases from J, the gap between germline ends came to 25 bases. This PCR relied on a set of 60 Vbeta primers and 13 Jbeta primers. Libraries were prepared by immunoSEQ multiplex PCR; TCRdb keeps only in-frame clonotypes and omits some of them. Here the sample spans 100,000 to 150,000 clones, approximately 81% being singletons. A word on this clone: Its antigen is as yet unknown.

The sequence was collected from a man younger than 35 in good health and CMV-seronegative. The gene calls are TRBV15 and TRBJ2-3, with D maybe TRBD2 (6 bases). Sequencing input: PBMCs. The CDR3 spells CATSSGPPGLRTPSTDTQYF. CDR3 DNA: TGTGCCACCAGCAGCGGCCCACCGGGACTCCGAACGCCTAGCACAGATACGCAGTATTTT.